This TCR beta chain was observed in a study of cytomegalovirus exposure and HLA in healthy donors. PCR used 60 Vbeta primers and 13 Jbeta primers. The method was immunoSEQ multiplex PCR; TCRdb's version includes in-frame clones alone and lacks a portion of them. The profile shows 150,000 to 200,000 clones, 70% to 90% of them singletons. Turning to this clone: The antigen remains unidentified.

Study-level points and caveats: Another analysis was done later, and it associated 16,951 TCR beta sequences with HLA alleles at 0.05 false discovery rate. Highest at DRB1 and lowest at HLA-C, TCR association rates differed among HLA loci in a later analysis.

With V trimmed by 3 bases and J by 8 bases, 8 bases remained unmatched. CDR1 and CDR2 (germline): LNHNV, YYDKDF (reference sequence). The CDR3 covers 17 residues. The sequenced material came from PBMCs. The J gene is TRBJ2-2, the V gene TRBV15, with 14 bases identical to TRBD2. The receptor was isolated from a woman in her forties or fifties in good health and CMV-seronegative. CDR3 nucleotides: TGTGCCACCAGCAGCGCCGGGACTAGCGGGAGTACGGGGGAGCTGTTTTTT. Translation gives CATSSAGTSGSTGELFF.